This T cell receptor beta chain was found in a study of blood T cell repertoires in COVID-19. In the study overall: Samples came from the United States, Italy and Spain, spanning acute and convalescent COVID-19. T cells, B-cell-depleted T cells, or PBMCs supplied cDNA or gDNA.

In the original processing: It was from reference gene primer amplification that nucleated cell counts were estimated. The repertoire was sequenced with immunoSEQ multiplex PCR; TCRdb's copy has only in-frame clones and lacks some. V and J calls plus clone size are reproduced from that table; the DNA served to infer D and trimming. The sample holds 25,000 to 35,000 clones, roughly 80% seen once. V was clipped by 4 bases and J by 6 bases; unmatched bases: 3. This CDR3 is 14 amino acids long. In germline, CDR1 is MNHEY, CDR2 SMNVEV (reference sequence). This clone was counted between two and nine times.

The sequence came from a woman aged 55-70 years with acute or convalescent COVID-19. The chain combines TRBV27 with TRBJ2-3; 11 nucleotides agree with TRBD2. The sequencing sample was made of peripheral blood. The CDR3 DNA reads TGTGCCAGCAGTTCTAGCGGGGGGCGGGATACGCAGTATTTT. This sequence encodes CASSSSGGRDTQYF.